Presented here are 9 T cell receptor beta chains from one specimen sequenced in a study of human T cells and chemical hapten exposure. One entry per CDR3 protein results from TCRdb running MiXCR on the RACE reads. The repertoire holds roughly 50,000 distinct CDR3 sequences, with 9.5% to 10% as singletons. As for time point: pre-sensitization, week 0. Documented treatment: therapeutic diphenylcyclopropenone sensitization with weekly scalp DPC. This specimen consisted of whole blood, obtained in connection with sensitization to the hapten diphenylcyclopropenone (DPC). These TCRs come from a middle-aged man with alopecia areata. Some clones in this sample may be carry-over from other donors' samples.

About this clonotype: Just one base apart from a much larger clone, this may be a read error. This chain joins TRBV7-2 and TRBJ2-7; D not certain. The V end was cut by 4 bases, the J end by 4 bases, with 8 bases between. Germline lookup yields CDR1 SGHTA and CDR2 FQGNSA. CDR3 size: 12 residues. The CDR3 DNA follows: TGTGCCAGCAGCTACCAGATATACGAGCAGTACTTC. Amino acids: CASSYQIYEQYF.

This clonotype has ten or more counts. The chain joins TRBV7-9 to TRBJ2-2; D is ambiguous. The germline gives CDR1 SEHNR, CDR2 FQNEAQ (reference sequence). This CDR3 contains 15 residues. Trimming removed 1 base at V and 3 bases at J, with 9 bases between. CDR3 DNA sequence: TGTGCCAGCAGCTTAGACAGCCGGTACACCGGGGAGCTGTTTTTT. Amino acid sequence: CASSLDSRYTGELFF. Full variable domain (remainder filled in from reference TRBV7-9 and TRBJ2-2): DTGVSQNPRHKITKRGQNVTFRCDPISEHNRLYWYRQTLGQGPEFLTYFQNEAQLEKSRLLSDRFSAERPKGSFSTLEIQRTEQGDSAMYLCASSLDSRYTGELFFGEGSRLTVL.

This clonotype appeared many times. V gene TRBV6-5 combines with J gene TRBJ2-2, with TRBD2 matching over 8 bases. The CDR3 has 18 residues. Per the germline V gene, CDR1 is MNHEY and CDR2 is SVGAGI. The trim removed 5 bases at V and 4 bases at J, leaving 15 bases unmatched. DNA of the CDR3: TGTGCCAGCAGTACCCGCCGGGGGAGCGGGAGTATCACCGGGGAGCTGTTTTTT. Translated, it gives CASSTRRGSGSITGELFF.

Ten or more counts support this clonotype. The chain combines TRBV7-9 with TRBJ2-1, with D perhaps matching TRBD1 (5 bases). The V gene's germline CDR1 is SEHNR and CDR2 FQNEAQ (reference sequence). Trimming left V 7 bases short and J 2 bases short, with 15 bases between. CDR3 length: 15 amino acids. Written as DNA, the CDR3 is TGTGCCAGCACCCTAGGGGAATCGGCCTACAATGAGCAGTTCTTC. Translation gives CASTLGESAYNEQFF.

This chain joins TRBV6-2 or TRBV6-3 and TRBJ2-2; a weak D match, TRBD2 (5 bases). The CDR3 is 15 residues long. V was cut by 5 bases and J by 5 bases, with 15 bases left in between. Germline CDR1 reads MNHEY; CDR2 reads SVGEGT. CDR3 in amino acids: CASSTRGGWTGELFF. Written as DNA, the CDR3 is TGTGCCAGCAGTACCCGTGGAGGATGGACCGGGGAGCTGTTTTTT.

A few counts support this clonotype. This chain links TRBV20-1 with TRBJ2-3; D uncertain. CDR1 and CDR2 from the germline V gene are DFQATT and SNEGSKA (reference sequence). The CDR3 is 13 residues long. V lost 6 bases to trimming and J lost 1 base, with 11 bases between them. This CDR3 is CSAGFPGTDTQYF. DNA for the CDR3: TGCAGTGCCGGGTTTCCAGGCACAGATACGCAGTATTTT.

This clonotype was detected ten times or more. The CDR3 sequence: CASTRDLAKNIQYF. In DNA, the CDR3 is TGCGCCAGCACCAGGGACCTAGCCAAAAACATTCAGTACTTC. This chain links TRBV5-1 with TRBJ2-4; D may match TRBD1 or TRBD2 (5 bases each). The CDR3 spans 14 residues. Germline CDR1 reads SGHRS; CDR2 reads YFSETQ. The V end was cut by 6 bases, the J end by 0 bases, with 10 bases between.

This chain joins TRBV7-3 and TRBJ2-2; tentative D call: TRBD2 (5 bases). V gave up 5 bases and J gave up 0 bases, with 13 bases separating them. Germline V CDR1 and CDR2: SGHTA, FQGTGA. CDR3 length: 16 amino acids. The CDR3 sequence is CASSPVASPNTGELFF. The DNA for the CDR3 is TGTGCCAGCAGCCCAGTCGCTAGCCCGAACACCGGGGAGCTGTTTTTT. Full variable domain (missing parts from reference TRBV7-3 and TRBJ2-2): GAGVSQTPSNKVTEKGKYVELRCDPISGHTALYWYRQSLGQGPEFLIYFQGTGAADDSGLPNDRFFAVRPEGSVSTLKIQRTERGDSAVYLCASSPVASPNTGELFFGEGSRLTVL.

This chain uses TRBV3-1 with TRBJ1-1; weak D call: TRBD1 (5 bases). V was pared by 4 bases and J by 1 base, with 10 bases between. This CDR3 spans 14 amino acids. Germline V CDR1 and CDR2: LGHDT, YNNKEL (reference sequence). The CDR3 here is CASSPGLTNTEAFF. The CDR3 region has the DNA TGTGCCAGCAGCCCGGGACTGACGAACACTGAAGCTTTCTTT.